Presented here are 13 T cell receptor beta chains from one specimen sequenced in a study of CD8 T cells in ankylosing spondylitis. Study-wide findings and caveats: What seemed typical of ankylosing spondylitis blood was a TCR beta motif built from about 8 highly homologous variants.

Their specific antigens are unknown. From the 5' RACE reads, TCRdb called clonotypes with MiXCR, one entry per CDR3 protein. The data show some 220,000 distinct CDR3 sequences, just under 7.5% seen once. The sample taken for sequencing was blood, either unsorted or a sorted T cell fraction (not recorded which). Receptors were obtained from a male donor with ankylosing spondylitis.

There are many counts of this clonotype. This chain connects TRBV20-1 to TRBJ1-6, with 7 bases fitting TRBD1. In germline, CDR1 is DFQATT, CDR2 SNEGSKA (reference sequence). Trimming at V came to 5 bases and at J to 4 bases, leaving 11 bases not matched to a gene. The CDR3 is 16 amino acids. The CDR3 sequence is CSAATETGYYNSPLHF. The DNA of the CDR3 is TGCAGTGCTGCCACCGAGACAGGGTATTATAATTCACCCCTCCACTTT.

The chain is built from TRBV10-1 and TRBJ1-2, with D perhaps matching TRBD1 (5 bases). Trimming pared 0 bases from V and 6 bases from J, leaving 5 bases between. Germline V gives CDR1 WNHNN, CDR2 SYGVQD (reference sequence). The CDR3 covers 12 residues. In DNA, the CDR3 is TGCGCCAGCAGTGAGTCGGGGGATGGCTACACCTTC. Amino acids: CASSESGDGYTF.

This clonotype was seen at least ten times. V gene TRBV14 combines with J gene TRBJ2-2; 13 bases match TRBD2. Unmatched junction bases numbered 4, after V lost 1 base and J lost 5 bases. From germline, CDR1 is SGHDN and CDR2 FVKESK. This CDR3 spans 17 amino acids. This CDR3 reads CASSQVGLAGATGELFF. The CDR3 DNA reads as TGTGCCAGCAGCCAAGTCGGACTAGCGGGAGCAACCGGGGAGCTGTTTTTT.

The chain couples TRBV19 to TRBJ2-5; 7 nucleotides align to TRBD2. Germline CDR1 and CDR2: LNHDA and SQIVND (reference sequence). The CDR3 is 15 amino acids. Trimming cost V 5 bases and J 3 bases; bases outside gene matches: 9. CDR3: CASSFLTAGEETQYF. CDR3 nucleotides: TGTGCCAGTAGTTTTCTAACGGCGGGAGAAGAGACCCAGTACTTC.

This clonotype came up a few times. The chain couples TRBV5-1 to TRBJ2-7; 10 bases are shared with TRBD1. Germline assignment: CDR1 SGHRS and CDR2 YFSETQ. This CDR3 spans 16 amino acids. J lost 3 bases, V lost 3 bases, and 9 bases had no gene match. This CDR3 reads CASSSYFRDRGYEQYF. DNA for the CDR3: TGCGCCAGCAGCTCCTACTTCCGGGACAGGGGCTACGAGCAGTACTTC.

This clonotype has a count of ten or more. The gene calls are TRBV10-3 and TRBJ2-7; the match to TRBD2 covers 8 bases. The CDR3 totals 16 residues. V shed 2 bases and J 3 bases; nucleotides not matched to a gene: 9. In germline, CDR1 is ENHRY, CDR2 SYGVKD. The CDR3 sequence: CAISEESSGSLYEQYF. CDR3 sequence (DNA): TGTGCCATCAGTGAGGAATCCAGCGGGAGTCTCTACGAGCAGTACTTC.

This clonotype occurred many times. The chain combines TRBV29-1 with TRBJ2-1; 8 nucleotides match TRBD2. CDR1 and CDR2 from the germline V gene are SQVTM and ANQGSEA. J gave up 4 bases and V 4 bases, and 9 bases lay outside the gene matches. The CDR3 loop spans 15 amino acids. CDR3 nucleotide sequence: TGCAGCGTTGGTTCGGTCGAGCGGGGGTACAATGAGCAGTTCTTC. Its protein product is CSVGSVERGYNEQFF.

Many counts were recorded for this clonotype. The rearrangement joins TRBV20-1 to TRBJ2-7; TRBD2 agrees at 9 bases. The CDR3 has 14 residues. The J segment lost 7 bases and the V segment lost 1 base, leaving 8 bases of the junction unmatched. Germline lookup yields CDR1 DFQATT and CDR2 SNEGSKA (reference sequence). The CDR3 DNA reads TGCAGTGCTAGAGGGACTAGCGATAAGTCGGAGCAGTACTTC. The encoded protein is CSARGTSDKSEQYF.

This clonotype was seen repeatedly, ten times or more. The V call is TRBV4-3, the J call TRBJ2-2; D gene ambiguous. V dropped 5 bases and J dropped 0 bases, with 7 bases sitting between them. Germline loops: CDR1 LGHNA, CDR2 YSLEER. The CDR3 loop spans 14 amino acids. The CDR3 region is CASSLRSNTGELFF. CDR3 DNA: TGCGCCAGCAGCTTACGATCGAACACCGGGGAGCTGTTTTTT.

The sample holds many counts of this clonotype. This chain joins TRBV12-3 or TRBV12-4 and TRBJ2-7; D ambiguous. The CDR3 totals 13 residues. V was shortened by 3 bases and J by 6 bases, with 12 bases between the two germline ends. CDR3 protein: CASSFVPPGEQYF. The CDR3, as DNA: TGTGCCAGCAGTTTTGTACCGCCGGGCGAGCAGTACTTC.

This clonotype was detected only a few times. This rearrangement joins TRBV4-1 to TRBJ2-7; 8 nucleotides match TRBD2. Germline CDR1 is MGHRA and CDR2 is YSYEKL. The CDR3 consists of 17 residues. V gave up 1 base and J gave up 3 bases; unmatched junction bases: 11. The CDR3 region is CASSQGGGRGASYEQYF. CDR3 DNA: TGCGCCAGCAGCCAAGGTGGTGGGCGGGGGGCCAGCTACGAGCAGTACTTC.

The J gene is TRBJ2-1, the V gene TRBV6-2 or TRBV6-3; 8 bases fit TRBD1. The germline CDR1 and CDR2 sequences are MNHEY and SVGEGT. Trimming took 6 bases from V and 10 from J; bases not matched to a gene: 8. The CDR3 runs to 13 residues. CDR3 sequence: CASSSGGALEQFF. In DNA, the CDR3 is TGTGCCAGCAGCTCAGGGGGCGCTTTGGAGCAGTTCTTC.

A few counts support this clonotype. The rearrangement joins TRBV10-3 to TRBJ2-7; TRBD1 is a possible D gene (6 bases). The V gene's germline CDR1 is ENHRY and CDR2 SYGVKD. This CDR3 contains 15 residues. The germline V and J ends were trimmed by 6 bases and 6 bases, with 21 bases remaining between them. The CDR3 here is CAISQGPTAVSEQYF. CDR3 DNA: TGTGCCATCAGCCAGGGGCCCACCGCAGTCTCCGAGCAGTACTTC.